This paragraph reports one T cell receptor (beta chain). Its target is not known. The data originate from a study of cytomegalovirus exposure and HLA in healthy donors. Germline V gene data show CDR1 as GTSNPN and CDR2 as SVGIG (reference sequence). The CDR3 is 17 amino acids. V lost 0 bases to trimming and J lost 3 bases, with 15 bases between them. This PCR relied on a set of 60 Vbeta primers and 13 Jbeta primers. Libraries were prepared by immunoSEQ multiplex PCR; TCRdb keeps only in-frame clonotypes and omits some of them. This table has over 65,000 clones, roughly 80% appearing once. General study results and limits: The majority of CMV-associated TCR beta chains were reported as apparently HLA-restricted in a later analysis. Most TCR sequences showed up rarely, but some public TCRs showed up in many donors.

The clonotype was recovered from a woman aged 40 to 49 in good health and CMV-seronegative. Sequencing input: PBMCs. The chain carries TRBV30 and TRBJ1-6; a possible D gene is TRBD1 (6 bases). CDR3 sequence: CAWSVRQGFLYNSPLHF. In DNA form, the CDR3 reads TGTGCCTGGAGTGTACGCCAGGGGTTCCTCTATAATTCACCCCTCCACTTT. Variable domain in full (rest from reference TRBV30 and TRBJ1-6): SQTIHQWPATLVQPVGSPLSLECTVEGTSNPNLYWYRQAAGRGLQLLFYSVGIGQISSEVPQNLSASRPQDRQFILSSKKLLLSDSGFYLCAWSVRQGFLYNSPLHFGNGTRLTVT.